The rows below give T cell receptor beta chains drawn from one sample of a study of T-cell memory formation after mild COVID-19. TCRdb re-analysed the 5' RACE reads in MiXCR, keeping a single row per CDR3 protein. The data show around 300,000 distinct CDR3 sequences, over 10% seen once. Sequencing used PBMCs or a T cell subset sorted from them (not recorded which). Every receptor here comes from a young man who had mild COVID-19 (a few samples of this study predate the infection). Cell type and time point are not known. Both conserved end residues are part of each CDR3. Fields, in order: J gene, clone size, V gene, D gene, CDR3 DNA, CDR3 protein. A D gene is named only where the DNA matches it firmly. Clone sizes are given selectively: once, few, many, or a class where the clone is expanded.

j_call: TRBJ1-2
clone_size: few
v_call: TRBV5-1
d_call: TRBD1
cdr3_nt: TGCGCCAGCAGCCCAGATACCGGGACAGGGGGACGTGGCTACACCTTC
cdr3_aa: CASSPDTGTGGRGYTF

j_call: TRBJ2-5
clone_size: few
v_call: TRBV27
d_call: TRBD1
cdr3_nt: TGTGCCAGCAGTTCGAGGACAGGGCTTGGGACCCAGTACTTC
cdr3_aa: CASSSRTGLGTQYF

j_call: TRBJ2-5
clone_size: few
v_call: TRBV5-1
d_call: .
cdr3_nt: TGCGCCAGCAGGGCCGGGACAAGGCCGATCCAAGAGACCCAGTACTTC
cdr3_aa: CASRAGTRPIQETQYF

j_call: TRBJ1-4
clone_size: many
v_call: TRBV12-3/TRBV12-4
d_call: .
cdr3_nt: TGTGCCAGCAGTTTCTCCGCGGCTAATGAAAAACTGTTTTTT
cdr3_aa: CASSFSAANEKLFF

j_call: TRBJ2-5
clone_size: many
v_call: TRBV5-1
d_call: .
cdr3_nt: TGCGCCAGCAGCTTGGAGGACGCGGAGACCCAGTACTTC
cdr3_aa: CASSLEDAETQYF

j_call: TRBJ2-3
clone_size: few
v_call: TRBV20-1
d_call: TRBD2
cdr3_nt: TGCAGTGCTGGGCTTCCTAGCGGGGAGGATACGCAGTATTTT
cdr3_aa: CSAGLPSGEDTQYF

j_call: TRBJ2-2
clone_size: few
v_call: TRBV3-1
d_call: .
cdr3_nt: TGTGCCAGCAGCCAGGACAGTAACACCGGGGAGCTGTTTTTT
cdr3_aa: CASSQDSNTGELFF

j_call: TRBJ2-3
clone_size: few
v_call: TRBV19
d_call: .
cdr3_nt: TGTGCCAGTTTACAGGGTAGCACAGATACGCAGTATTTT
cdr3_aa: CASLQGSTDTQYF

j_call: TRBJ1-2
clone_size: many
v_call: TRBV7-2
d_call: TRBD1
cdr3_nt: TGTGCCAGCAGCCGGGGACAGGGTCAGGGCTACACCTTC
cdr3_aa: CASSRGQGQGYTF

j_call: TRBJ2-5
clone_size: .
v_call: TRBV5-1
d_call: .
cdr3_nt: TGCGCCAGCAGCTTGGTACCTGAGGCGGAAGAGACCCAGTACTTC
cdr3_aa: CASSLVPEAEETQYF

j_call: TRBJ2-4
clone_size: many
v_call: TRBV7-2
d_call: .
cdr3_nt: TGTGCCAGCAGCTTAGCGGCAGCCAAAAACATTCAGTACTTC
cdr3_aa: CASSLAAAKNIQYF

j_call: TRBJ2-1
clone_size: many
v_call: TRBV12-3/TRBV12-4
d_call: .
cdr3_nt: TGTGCCAGCAGTTATGAGATCAATGAGCAGTTCTTC
cdr3_aa: CASSYEINEQFF

j_call: TRBJ2-5
clone_size: .
v_call: TRBV7-2
d_call: .
cdr3_nt: TGTGCCAGCAGCCCCGACCCTGGACCAGCGGAGACCCAGTACTTC
cdr3_aa: CASSPDPGPAETQYF

j_call: TRBJ1-2
clone_size: few
v_call: TRBV9
d_call: .
cdr3_nt: TGTGCCAGCAGCGTTGGTTTCGGCTATGGCTACACCTTC
cdr3_aa: CASSVGFGYGYTF

j_call: TRBJ2-3
clone_size: many
v_call: TRBV7-3
d_call: TRBD2
cdr3_nt: TGTGCCAGCGGAAGACTAGCTCTTCCAGATACGCAGTATTTT
cdr3_aa: CASGRLALPDTQYF

j_call: TRBJ1-4
clone_size: few
v_call: TRBV29-1
d_call: .
cdr3_nt: TGCAGCGCACAGGGTGAAAATGAAAAACTGTTTTTT
cdr3_aa: CSAQGENEKLFF

j_call: TRBJ1-6
clone_size: .
v_call: TRBV5-1
d_call: .
cdr3_nt: TGCGCCAGCAGGCGAGAGGACAGAAACAATTCACCCCTCCACTTT
cdr3_aa: CASRREDRNNSPLHF

j_call: TRBJ1-1
clone_size: .
v_call: TRBV2
d_call: .
cdr3_nt: TGTGCCAGCGGCAGGATCCGCATGAACACTGAAGCTTTCTTT
cdr3_aa: CASGRIRMNTEAFF

j_call: TRBJ1-5
clone_size: .
v_call: TRBV20-1
d_call: .
cdr3_nt: TGCAGTGCTATCTTGGCCGGGTATGGCAATCAGCCCCAGCATTTT
cdr3_aa: CSAILAGYGNQPQHF

j_call: TRBJ1-5
clone_size: few
v_call: TRBV4-1
d_call: .
cdr3_nt: TGCGCCAGCAGCCAAGAGAACCATCAGCCCCAGCATTTT
cdr3_aa: CASSQENHQPQHF

j_call: TRBJ1-6
clone_size: .
v_call: TRBV9
d_call: .
cdr3_nt: TGTGCCAGCAGCTTTAAGCCCCCTAATTCACCCCTCCACTTT
cdr3_aa: CASSFKPPNSPLHF

j_call: TRBJ2-3
clone_size: few
v_call: TRBV18
d_call: TRBD1
cdr3_nt: TGTGCCAGCTCTTCCGGGACAGGAACAGATACGCAGTATTTT
cdr3_aa: CASSSGTGTDTQYF

j_call: TRBJ2-1
clone_size: few
v_call: TRBV4-3
d_call: .
cdr3_nt: TGCGCCAGCAGCCAAGAGCGTGGGGAGTACAATGAGCAGTTCTTC
cdr3_aa: CASSQERGEYNEQFF

j_call: TRBJ1-5
clone_size: .
v_call: TRBV19
d_call: TRBD1
cdr3_nt: TGTGCCAGTAGTATAGGAGGAGGGGGCGGCAATCAGCCCCAGCATTTT
cdr3_aa: CASSIGGGGGNQPQHF

j_call: TRBJ2-5
clone_size: .
v_call: TRBV4-1
d_call: .
cdr3_nt: TGCGCCAGCAGCGAACAGGGTGGATGGGGGACCCAGTACTTC
cdr3_aa: CASSEQGGWGTQYF

j_call: TRBJ1-1
clone_size: .
v_call: TRBV12-5
d_call: TRBD1
cdr3_nt: TGTGCTAGTGGAGACAGGGGACGCCTCACTGAAGCTTTCTTT
cdr3_aa: CASGDRGRLTEAFF

j_call: TRBJ2-5
clone_size: many
v_call: TRBV5-1
d_call: .
cdr3_nt: TGCGCCAGCAGCACGGGACGTGACCAAGAGACCCAGTACTTC
cdr3_aa: CASSTGRDQETQYF

j_call: TRBJ2-3
clone_size: .
v_call: TRBV29-1
d_call: TRBD1
cdr3_nt: TGCAGCGCAGCCGGGACAGGGGGAAAGGTAGATACGCAGTATTTT
cdr3_aa: CSAAGTGGKVDTQYF

j_call: TRBJ2-1
clone_size: .
v_call: TRBV7-2
d_call: TRBD2
cdr3_nt: TGTGCCAGCAGGAGACTAGCGGGGACAAATGAGCAGTTCTTC
cdr3_aa: CASRRLAGTNEQFF

j_call: TRBJ1-5
clone_size: .
v_call: TRBV6-1
d_call: .
cdr3_nt: TGTGCCAGCAGTGCGCGGGGGGTGGGGAATCAGCCCCAGCATTTT
cdr3_aa: CASSARGVGNQPQHF

j_call: TRBJ1-2
clone_size: .
v_call: TRBV12-3/TRBV12-4
d_call: .
cdr3_nt: TGTGCCAGCAGTACCCAGACGGCTGGCTATGGCTACACCTTC
cdr3_aa: CASSTQTAGYGYTF

j_call: TRBJ1-5
clone_size: few
v_call: TRBV20-1
d_call: TRBD1
cdr3_nt: TGCAGTGCTAGAGATCTGGGGACAGGGGATCAGCCCCAGCATTTT
cdr3_aa: CSARDLGTGDQPQHF

j_call: TRBJ2-1
clone_size: .
v_call: TRBV7-2
d_call: TRBD2
cdr3_nt: TGTGCCAGCAGCCCGGGACTAGCGGGGCCCAATGAGCAGTTCTTC
cdr3_aa: CASSPGLAGPNEQFF

j_call: TRBJ2-3
clone_size: .
v_call: TRBV6-6
d_call: TRBD2
cdr3_nt: TGTGCCAGCAGCGGGAGGTCTACTAGCACAGATACGCAGTATTTT
cdr3_aa: CASSGRSTSTDTQYF

j_call: TRBJ1-2
clone_size: .
v_call: TRBV10-3
d_call: TRBD1
cdr3_nt: TGTGCCATCAGTGAGGCCTACAGGGGGTACTATGGCTACACCTTC
cdr3_aa: CAISEAYRGYYGYTF

j_call: TRBJ2-3
clone_size: few
v_call: TRBV3-1
d_call: .
cdr3_nt: TGTGCCAGCAGCCAAGAGTCCGGGACCGCACAAGATACGCAGTATTTT
cdr3_aa: CASSQESGTAQDTQYF

j_call: TRBJ1-5
clone_size: .
v_call: TRBV10-3
d_call: .
cdr3_nt: TGTGCCATCAGTGAGTCTCGACAGGATCAGCCCCAGCATTTT
cdr3_aa: CAISESRQDQPQHF

j_call: TRBJ2-7
clone_size: few
v_call: TRBV4-1
d_call: .
cdr3_nt: TGCGCCAGCAGCCGAACACCGGGAAGCAGCTCCGAGCAGTACTTC
cdr3_aa: CASSRTPGSSSEQYF

j_call: TRBJ2-5
clone_size: many
v_call: TRBV7-2
d_call: .
cdr3_nt: TGTGCCAGCAGCCCTGACAGGGAGACCCAGTACTTC
cdr3_aa: CASSPDRETQYF

j_call: TRBJ1-3
clone_size: few
v_call: TRBV7-8
d_call: .
cdr3_nt: TGTGCCAGCAGCTTAGCGCGTGGAAACACCATATATTTT
cdr3_aa: CASSLARGNTIYF

j_call: TRBJ2-7
clone_size: many
v_call: TRBV5-1
d_call: .
cdr3_nt: TGCGCCAGCAGCTTGGTCATAGGGTCATATCGGACGTACGAGCAGTACTTC
cdr3_aa: CASSLVIGSYRTYEQYF

j_call: TRBJ1-2
clone_size: .
v_call: TRBV7-9
d_call: TRBD1
cdr3_nt: TGTGCCAGCAGCTTGACAGGGACCTATGGCTACACCTTC
cdr3_aa: CASSLTGTYGYTF

j_call: TRBJ2-3
clone_size: many
v_call: TRBV11-2
d_call: .
cdr3_nt: TGTGCCAGCACATGGGCCTTGGATACGCAGTATTTT
cdr3_aa: CASTWALDTQYF

j_call: TRBJ2-3
clone_size: .
v_call: TRBV4-3
d_call: TRBD2
cdr3_nt: TGCGCCAGCAGCTCGCTAGCGGGGCGGAAAGATACGCAGTATTTT
cdr3_aa: CASSSLAGRKDTQYF

j_call: TRBJ1-1
clone_size: few
v_call: TRBV12-3/TRBV12-4
d_call: .
cdr3_nt: TGTGCCAGCAGCCCCGACAGTTACACTGAAGCTTTCTTT
cdr3_aa: CASSPDSYTEAFF

j_call: TRBJ1-1
clone_size: many
v_call: TRBV7-2
d_call: .
cdr3_nt: TGTGCCAGCAGCTTAGCGGATAGACTGAACACTGAAGCTTTCTTT
cdr3_aa: CASSLADRLNTEAFF

j_call: TRBJ1-5
clone_size: few
v_call: TRBV20-1
d_call: TRBD1
cdr3_nt: TGCAGTGCCAGAGGGACAGCTCCGTATCAGATCCATCAGCCCCAGCATTTT
cdr3_aa: CSARGTAPYQIHQPQHF

j_call: TRBJ2-5
clone_size: .
v_call: TRBV11-2
d_call: TRBD2
cdr3_nt: TGTGCCAGCAGCTCGGGGGGGACCCAGTACTTC
cdr3_aa: CASSSGGTQYF

j_call: TRBJ2-3
clone_size: few
v_call: TRBV20-1
d_call: TRBD2
cdr3_nt: TGCAGTGCTAGCCCCCTGGGGAGCGGGGGGGCGAGTACAGATACGCAGTATTTT
cdr3_aa: CSASPLGSGGASTDTQYF

j_call: TRBJ2-3
clone_size: many
v_call: TRBV4-2
d_call: .
cdr3_nt: TGTGCCAGCAGCCAACGGAGCACAGATACGCAGTATTTT
cdr3_aa: CASSQRSTDTQYF

j_call: TRBJ1-2
clone_size: .
v_call: TRBV4-3
d_call: TRBD1
cdr3_nt: TGCGCCAGCAGCCCCGGGACAGGGAACATCTATGGCTACACCTTC
cdr3_aa: CASSPGTGNIYGYTF

j_call: TRBJ2-3
clone_size: .
v_call: TRBV10-1
d_call: .
cdr3_nt: TGCGCCAGCAGTGAACCCGGGACACCACGAAGCACAGATACGCAGTATTTT
cdr3_aa: CASSEPGTPRSTDTQYF

j_call: TRBJ1-1
clone_size: .
v_call: TRBV9
d_call: .
cdr3_nt: TGTGCCAGCAGCGTAGAAGCAGGGCGCGAAGCTTTCTTT
cdr3_aa: CASSVEAGREAFF

j_call: TRBJ1-3
clone_size: .
v_call: TRBV7-9
d_call: .
cdr3_nt: TGTGCCAGCAGCTTCGCCGGACCACTTGGAAACACCATATATTTT
cdr3_aa: CASSFAGPLGNTIYF

j_call: TRBJ2-7
clone_size: few
v_call: TRBV6-2/TRBV6-3
d_call: TRBD2
cdr3_nt: TGTGCCAGCAGAGTAGCGGGGTCCAGCTCCTACGAGCAGTACTTC
cdr3_aa: CASRVAGSSSYEQYF

j_call: TRBJ1-2
clone_size: .
v_call: TRBV30
d_call: .
cdr3_nt: TGTGCCTGGAGTTCAGGGAATTATGGCTACACCTTC
cdr3_aa: CAWSSGNYGYTF

j_call: TRBJ2-1
clone_size: .
v_call: TRBV3-1
d_call: TRBD2
cdr3_nt: TGTGCCAGCAGCCCTAGAAGCGGGGGGCTCTCCTACAATGAGCAGTTCTTC
cdr3_aa: CASSPRSGGLSYNEQFF

j_call: TRBJ2-3
clone_size: few
v_call: TRBV3-1
d_call: .
cdr3_nt: TGTGCCAGCAGCCAGAGGGTGTCAGGAGATACGCAGTATTTT
cdr3_aa: CASSQRVSGDTQYF

j_call: TRBJ2-1
clone_size: few
v_call: TRBV9
d_call: .
cdr3_nt: TGTGCCAGCAGCGTAGAGCCGTGGCTGAGTGGCAATGAGCAGTTCTTC
cdr3_aa: CASSVEPWLSGNEQFF